Sequencing of this TCR beta chain was carried out in a study of T cell responses to AZD1222 COVID-19 vaccine. The repertoire was sequenced with immunoSEQ multiplex PCR; TCRdb's copy has only in-frame clones and lacks some. This sample has about 53,000 clones; over 80% occur once, and the top ten carry less than 3.5%. Overall study results and limits: Among spike-specific TCRs, nearly half reportedly target unmutated variant regions. Samples come after the peak T cell response, not at day 14. Donors in the cohort were predominantly white British and more often female, and clonal diversity was possibly underestimated.

The germline V gene encodes CDR1 SGHDT and CDR2 YYEEEE. V shed 4 bases and J shed 1 base, with 8 bases lying between them. CDR3 length: 13 amino acids. Points on this clone: Its target is unknown.

The TCR was taken from an adult who received the AZD1222 COVID-19 vaccine. The chain recombines TRBV5-6 with TRBJ1-1, with D perhaps matching TRBD1 (5 bases). Sequences were derived from peripheral blood, sampled 28 days after the second AZD1222 dose. The CDR3 protein is CASSAGGNTEAFF. The DNA for the CDR3 is TGTGCCAGCAGCGCGGGGGGGAACACTGAAGCTTTCTTT.